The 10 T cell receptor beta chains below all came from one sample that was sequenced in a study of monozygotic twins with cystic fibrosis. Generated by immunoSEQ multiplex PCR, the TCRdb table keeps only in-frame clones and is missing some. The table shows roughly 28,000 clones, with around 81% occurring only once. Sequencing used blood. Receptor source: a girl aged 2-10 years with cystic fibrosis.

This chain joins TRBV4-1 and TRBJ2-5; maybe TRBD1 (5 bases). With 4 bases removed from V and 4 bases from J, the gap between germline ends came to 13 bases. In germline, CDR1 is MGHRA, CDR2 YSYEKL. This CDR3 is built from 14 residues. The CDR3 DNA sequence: TGCGCCAGCAGCCTTCCAGGGCTTCGAGAGACCCAGTACTTC. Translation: CASSLPGLRETQYF.

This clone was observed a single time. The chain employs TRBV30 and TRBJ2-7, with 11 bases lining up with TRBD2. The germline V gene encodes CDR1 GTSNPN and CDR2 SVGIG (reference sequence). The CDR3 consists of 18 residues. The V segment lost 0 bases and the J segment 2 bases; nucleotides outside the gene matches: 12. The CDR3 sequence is CAWSVKGGLAGSTYEQYF. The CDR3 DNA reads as TGTGCCTGGAGTGTAAAAGGCGGACTAGCGGGCTCAACCTACGAGCAGTACTTC.

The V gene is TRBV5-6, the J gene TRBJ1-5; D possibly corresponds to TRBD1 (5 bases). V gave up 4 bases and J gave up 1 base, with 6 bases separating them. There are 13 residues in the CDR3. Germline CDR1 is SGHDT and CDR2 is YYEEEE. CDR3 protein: CASSGGSNQPQHF. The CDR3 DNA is TGTGCCAGCAGCGGGGGGAGCAATCAGCCCCAGCATTTT.

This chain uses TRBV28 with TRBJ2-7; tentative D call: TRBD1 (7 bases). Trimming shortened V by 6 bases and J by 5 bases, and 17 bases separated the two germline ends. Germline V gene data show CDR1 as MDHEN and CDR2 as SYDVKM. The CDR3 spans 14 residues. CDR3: CASSPWGDSNEQYF. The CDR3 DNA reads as TGTGCCAGCAGCCCCTGGGGGGACAGCAACGAGCAGTACTTC.

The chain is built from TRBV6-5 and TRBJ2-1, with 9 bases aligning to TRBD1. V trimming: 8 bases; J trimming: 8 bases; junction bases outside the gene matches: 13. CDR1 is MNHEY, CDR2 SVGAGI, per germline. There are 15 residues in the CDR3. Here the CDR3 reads CASRQGTGGVDEQFF. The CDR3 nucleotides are TGTGCCAGCCGCCAGGGTACAGGGGGCGTGGATGAGCAGTTCTTC.

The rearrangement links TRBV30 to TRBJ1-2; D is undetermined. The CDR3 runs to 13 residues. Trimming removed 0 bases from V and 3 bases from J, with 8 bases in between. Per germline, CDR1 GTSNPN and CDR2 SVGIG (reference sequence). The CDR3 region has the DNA TGTGCCTGGAGTGTCCCATCTCACTATGGCTACACCTTC. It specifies CAWSVPSHYGYTF. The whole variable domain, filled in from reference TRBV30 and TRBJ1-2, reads SQTIHQWPATLVQPVGSPLSLECTVEGTSNPNLYWYRQAAGRGLQLLFYSVGIGQISSEVPQNLSASRPQDRQFILSSKKLLLSDSGFYLCAWSVPSHYGYTFGSGTRLTVV.

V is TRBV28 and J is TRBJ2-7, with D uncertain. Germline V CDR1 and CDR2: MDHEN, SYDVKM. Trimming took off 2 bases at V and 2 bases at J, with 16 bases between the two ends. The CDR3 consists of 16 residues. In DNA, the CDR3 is TGTGCCAGCAGTTTAGGTCGTGGCGGAACCACCTACGAGCAGTACTTC. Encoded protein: CASSLGRGGTTYEQYF.

The CDR3 DNA follows: TGTGCCAGCAGTGAATTTTGGGCTAGCGGAGATGACAATGAGCAGTTCTTC. As protein: CASSEFWASGDDNEQFF. The rearrangement joins TRBV6-1 to TRBJ2-1; TRBD2 agrees at 7 bases. J lost 5 bases, V lost 2 bases, and 12 bases had no gene match. The CDR3 has 17 amino acids. Germline lookup yields CDR1 MNHNS and CDR2 SASEGT.

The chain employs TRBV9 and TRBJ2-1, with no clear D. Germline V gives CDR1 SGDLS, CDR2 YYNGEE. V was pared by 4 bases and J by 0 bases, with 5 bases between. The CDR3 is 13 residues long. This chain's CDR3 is CASSFSSYNEQFF. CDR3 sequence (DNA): TGTGCCAGCAGCTTTAGCTCCTACAATGAGCAGTTCTTC. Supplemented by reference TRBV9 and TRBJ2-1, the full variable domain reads DSGVTQTPKHLITATGQRVTLRCSPRSGDLSVYWYQQSLDQGLQFLIQYYNGEERAKGNILERFSAQQFPDLHSELNLSSLELGDSALYFCASSFSSYNEQFFGPGTRLTVL.

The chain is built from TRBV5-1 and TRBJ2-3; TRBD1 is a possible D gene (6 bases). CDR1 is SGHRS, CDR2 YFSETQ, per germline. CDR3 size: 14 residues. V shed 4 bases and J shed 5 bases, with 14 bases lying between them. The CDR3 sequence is CASSPGTSQDTQYF. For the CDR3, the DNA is TGCGCCAGCAGCCCGGGGACAAGCCAAGATACGCAGTATTTT.